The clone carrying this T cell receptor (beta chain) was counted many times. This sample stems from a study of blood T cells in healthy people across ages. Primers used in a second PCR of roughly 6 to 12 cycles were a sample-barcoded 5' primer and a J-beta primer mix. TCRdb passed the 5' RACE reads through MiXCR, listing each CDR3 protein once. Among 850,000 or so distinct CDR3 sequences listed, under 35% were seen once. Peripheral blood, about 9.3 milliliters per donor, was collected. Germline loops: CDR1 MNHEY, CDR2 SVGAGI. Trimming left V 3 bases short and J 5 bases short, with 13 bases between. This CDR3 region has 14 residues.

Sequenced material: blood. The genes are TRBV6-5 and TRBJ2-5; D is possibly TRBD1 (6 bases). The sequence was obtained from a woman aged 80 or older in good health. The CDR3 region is CASSYLQGQETQYF. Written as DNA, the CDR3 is TGTGCCAGCAGTTATCTTCAAGGACAGGAGACCCAGTACTTC.